These 17 T cell receptor beta chains originate from one sample sequenced in a study of yellow fever vaccine responses in identical twins. TCRdb reprocessed the RT-PCR reads via MiXCR and lists one record per CDR3 protein. The profile covers 3,000 to 4,500 distinct CDR3 sequences, with around 90% appearing a single time and about 1.8% taken by the ten largest. The material was T cells from blood (PBMCs), unsorted or a sorted subset (not recorded which), obtained before or after yellow fever vaccination (not recorded which). The receptors derive from a woman aged 18-35 years who received the yellow fever vaccine.

V gene TRBV3-1 combines with J gene TRBJ1-3; no firm D call. This CDR3 is built from 18 residues. Trimming removed 0 bases at V and 0 bases at J, with 15 bases between. Germline CDR1 reads LGHDT; CDR2 reads YNNKEL (reference sequence). The CDR3 nucleotides are TGTGCCAGCAGCCAAGATTTGCGGGGTTTGAGCTCTGGAAACACCATATATTTT. Translated: CASSQDLRGLSSGNTIYF.

This chain joins TRBV20-1 and TRBJ2-1; possible D gene TRBD2, 6 bases. This CDR3 comprises 14 residues. V dropped 3 bases and J dropped 2 bases, with 11 bases sitting between them. The germline gives CDR1 DFQATT, CDR2 SNEGSKA (reference sequence). The CDR3 sequence is CSARYSGPYNEQFF. For the CDR3, the DNA is TGCAGTGCTAGGTATAGCGGCCCCTACAATGAGCAGTTCTTC.

The chain carries TRBV3-1 and TRBJ2-7; weak D call: TRBD2 (6 bases). The length of the CDR3 is 14 residues. From germline, CDR1 is LGHDT and CDR2 YNNKEL (reference sequence). V lost 5 bases and J lost 5, with 16 bases in between. The CDR3 loop is CASSDLGSDHEQYF. DNA for the CDR3: TGTGCCAGCAGCGACCTCGGGAGCGACCACGAGCAGTACTTC.

The chain uses TRBV29-1 and TRBJ1-3; D uncertain. Germline CDR1 and CDR2: SQVTM and ANQGSEA. V lost 2 bases to trimming and J lost 0 bases, with 5 bases between them. This CDR3 is built from 13 residues. The CDR3 protein is CSVEPHSGNTIYF. CDR3 DNA sequence: TGCAGCGTTGAACCGCACTCTGGAAACACCATATATTTT. Full variable domain (missing parts from reference TRBV29-1 and TRBJ1-3): SAVISQKPSRDICQRGTSLTIQCQVDSQVTMMFWYRQQPGQSLTLIATANQGSEATYESGFVIDKFPISRPNLTFSTLTVSNMSPEDSSIYLCSVEPHSGNTIYFGEGSWLTVV.

This clonotype was recorded a few times. V is TRBV11-1 and J is TRBJ1-5, with D hard to call. CDR1 and CDR2 from the germline V gene are SGHAT and FQDESV (reference sequence). The V and J ends lost 1 base and 6 bases respectively, with 4 bases between them. The CDR3 totals 12 residues. The CDR3 reads CASSLGSQPQHF. The CDR3 coding sequence is TGTGCCAGCAGCTTAGGGTCTCAGCCCCAGCATTTT. Drawing the rest from reference TRBV11-1 and TRBJ1-5, the complete variable domain is EAEVAQSPRYKITEKSQAVAFWCDPISGHATLYWYRQILGQGPELLVQFQDESVVDDSQLPKDRFSAERLKGVDSTLKIQPAELGDSAMYLCASSLGSQPQHFGDGTRLSIL.

The rearrangement uses TRBV20-1 and TRBJ2-7; TRBD2 might be the D (6 bases). The CDR3 runs to 13 residues. Trimming took off 6 bases at V and 3 bases at J, with 15 bases between the two ends. From germline, CDR1 is DFQATT and CDR2 SNEGSKA (reference sequence). The CDR3 coding sequence is TGCAGTGCAATAGCGGAGGAGAACTACGAGCAGTACTTC. It translates to CSAIAEENYEQYF.

This clonotype was found a few times. J is TRBJ1-4 and V is TRBV10-3; 8 bases fit TRBD1. The J segment lost 8 bases and the V segment lost 0 bases, leaving 5 bases of the junction unmatched. This CDR3 contains 15 residues. Germline-derived CDR1 and CDR2 are ENHRY and SYGVKD. The CDR3 DNA reads TGTGCCATCAGTGAGTCGGACAGGGTACACGAAAAACTGTTTTTT. As protein: CAISESDRVHEKLFF.

The V gene is TRBV6-1, the J gene TRBJ2-1; the match to TRBD2 covers 16 bases. The CDR3 sequence is 15 residues long. Per germline, CDR1 MNHNS and CDR2 SASEGT. With V trimmed by 6 bases and J by 8 bases, 4 bases remained unmatched. The CDR3 DNA follows: TGTGCCAGCAGGGGACTAGCGGGGGGGCCCGATGAGCAGTTCTTC. Its translation is CASRGLAGGPDEQFF.

V and J are TRBV14 and TRBJ2-7; 9 bases are a match to TRBD2. The CDR3 spans 15 residues. The J segment lost 4 bases and the V segment lost 4 bases, leaving 8 bases of the junction unmatched. Germline V gene lookup returns CDR1 SGHDN and CDR2 FVKESK. The chain's CDR3 is CASSLGLASNYEQYF. CDR3 nucleotide sequence: TGTGCCAGCAGCCTCGGACTAGCGAGTAATTACGAGCAGTACTTC.

This clonotype occurred a few times. The rearrangement joins TRBV10-1 to TRBJ1-5; D unresolved. V shed 5 bases and J shed 9 bases, with 14 bases lying between them. Germline assignment: CDR1 WNHNN and CDR2 SYGVQD (reference sequence). This CDR3 has 13 amino acids. CDR3 coding DNA: TGCGCCAGCAGTTTCTCCCCAATCCCGCCCCAGCATTTT. As protein: CASSFSPIPPQHF.

The gene calls are TRBV5-6 and TRBJ1-5, with a weak D call TRBD1 (6 bases). V lost 0 bases, J lost 7 bases, and 8 bases lay in between. The CDR3 extends over 13 amino acids. Germline V gene data show CDR1 as SGHDT and CDR2 as YYEEEE. CDR3 DNA: TGTGCCAGCAGCTTGGGGACAGTGCAGCCCCAGCATTTT. Its translation is CASSLGTVQPQHF.

The rearrangement uses TRBV6-5 and TRBJ1-1; D is ambiguous. With 6 bases removed from V and 11 bases from J, the gap between germline ends came to 19 bases. Germline V gene sequence: CDR1 MNHEY, CDR2 SVGAGI. The CDR3 extends over 13 amino acids. The CDR3 DNA reads TGTGCCAGCAGCTACATCCGAGGTAGCGGCGCTTTCTTT. Protein product: CASSYIRGSGAFF.

The chain has TRBV29-1 and TRBJ2-2, with 11 bases lining up with TRBD2. There are 12 residues in the CDR3. After removal of 7 bases from V and 5 bases from J, the junction contained 0 bases not matched to a gene. The V gene's germline CDR1 is SQVTM and CDR2 ANQGSEA. The CDR3 DNA follows: TGCAGCGGGACTAGCGGGACCGGGGAGCTGTTTTTT. Translating it yields CSGTSGTGELFF.

The V gene is TRBV11-1, the J gene TRBJ2-3, with D possibly being TRBD1 (6 bases). CDR3 length equals 12 residues. V lost 10 bases and J 3 bases, leaving 11 bases between the germline ends. Per germline, CDR1 SGHAT and CDR2 FQDESV (reference sequence). CDR3 residues: CATDRQTDTQYF. DNA of the CDR3: TGTGCCACAGACAGGCAAACAGATACGCAGTATTTT.

The rearrangement links TRBV25-1 to TRBJ2-1; D call uncertain. CDR1 and CDR2 from the germline V gene are MGHDK and SYGVNS. The CDR3 totals 15 residues. The V and J ends lost 2 bases and 4 bases respectively, with 12 bases between them. CDR3 in DNA: TGTGCCAGCAGTGAAGAAGGGCAATGGTACAATGAGCAGTTCTTC. As protein: CASSEEGQWYNEQFF. The whole variable domain, remainder taken from reference TRBV25-1 and TRBJ2-1, is EADIYQTPRYLVIGTGKKITLECSQTMGHDKMYWYQQDPGMELHLIHYSYGVNSTEKGDLSSESTVSRIRTEHFPLTLESARPSHTSQYLCASSEEGQWYNEQFFGPGTRLTVL.

The chain employs TRBV15 and TRBJ2-7; D might be TRBD1 or TRBD2, each matching 5 bases. CDR1 LNHNV and CDR2 YYDKDF come from the germline V gene (reference sequence). This CDR3 is built from 15 residues. V gave up 4 bases and J gave up 0 bases, with 13 bases separating them. The CDR3 region has the DNA TGTGCCACCAGCACCGGGACGGGGAGCTCCTACGAGCAGTACTTC. Its translation is CATSTGTGSSYEQYF. The complete variable domain, with remaining parts taken from reference TRBV15 and TRBJ2-7, reads DAMVIQNPRYQVTQFGKPVTLSCSQTLNHNVMYWYQQKSSQAPKLLFHYYDKDFNNEADTPDNFQSRRPNTSFCFLDIRSPGLGDTAMYLCATSTGTGSSYEQYFGPGTRLTVT.

The V and J genes are TRBV29-1 and TRBJ2-7, with unresolved D. The CDR3 consists of 11 residues. Germline V gene lookup returns CDR1 SQVTM and CDR2 ANQGSEA. The V end was cut by 2 bases, the J end by 2 bases, with 4 bases between. CDR3 coding DNA: TGCAGCGTTGAATCCCCCTACGAGCAGTACTTC. It codes for CSVESPYEQYF.